The 10 T cell receptor beta chains listed next were all sequenced from one sample in a study of blood T cell repertoires in COVID-19. Libraries were prepared by immunoSEQ multiplex PCR; TCRdb keeps only in-frame clonotypes and omits some of them. The table includes fewer than 200,000 clones, 88% detected once. Specimen: peripheral blood. All receptors come from a man between 40 and 49 years old with active or convalescent COVID-19.

This rearrangement joins TRBV5-4 to TRBJ1-1, with a tentative D call TRBD1 (6 bases). V dropped 4 bases and J dropped 0 bases, with 13 bases sitting between them. Germline V lookup: CDR1 SGHNT, CDR2 YYREEE (reference sequence). There are 15 residues in the CDR3. The CDR3: CASSEDRSMNTEAFF. Here the CDR3 DNA reads TGTGCCAGCAGCGAGGACAGAAGCATGAACACTGAAGCTTTCTTT.

This chain joins TRBV9 and TRBJ2-3; 7 nucleotides agree with TRBD2. Unmatched junction bases numbered 5, after V lost 0 bases and J lost 4 bases. There are 15 residues in the CDR3. Germline V gives CDR1 SGDLS, CDR2 YYNGEE. The DNA for the CDR3 is TGTGCCAGCAGCGTAGCATCGGGAGGTTCAGATACGCAGTATTTT. The encoded protein is CASSVASGGSDTQYF.

The chain is built from TRBV12-5 and TRBJ1-1, with D perhaps matching TRBD1 (6 bases). The CDR3 has 16 residues. Trimming shortened V by 5 bases and J by 4 bases, and 20 bases separated the two germline ends. The germline V gene has CDR1 LGHNT and CDR2 FRNRAP. The CDR3 nucleotides read TGTGCTAGTGGTCGATATACAGGGCCAAGGGTCACTGAAGCTTTCTTT. The encoded protein is CASGRYTGPRVTEAFF.

This rearrangement joins TRBV6-5 to TRBJ1-4; D gene ambiguous. This CDR3 has 11 residues. Germline V gene sequence: CDR1 MNHEY, CDR2 SVGAGI. The V end was cut by 6 bases, the J end by 5 bases, with 4 bases between. The CDR3 region has the DNA TGTGCCAGCAGCGCGAATGAAAAACTGTTTTTT. Its protein product is CASSANEKLFF.

The genes are TRBV30 and TRBJ2-1; D is ambiguous. Per the germline V gene, CDR1 is GTSNPN and CDR2 is SVGIG (reference sequence). V gave up 2 bases and J gave up 4 bases, with 12 bases separating them. This CDR3 comprises 14 residues. The DNA for the CDR3 is TGTGCCTGGAGTTTGAACTCTTGGTACAATGAGCAGTTCTTC. This translates into CAWSLNSWYNEQFF.

The chain links TRBV10-3 to TRBJ2-7, with D tentatively TRBD1 (5 bases). The CDR3 is made up of 12 amino acids. CDR1 and CDR2 from the germline V gene are ENHRY and SYGVKD. V lost 10 bases to trimming and J lost 1 base, with 11 bases between them. CDR3 sequence (DNA): TGTGCCACCTCAGGGCATTCCTACGAGCAGTACTTC. Translated, it gives CATSGHSYEQYF.

This clone has just one count. The chain employs TRBV6-5 and TRBJ1-1; no clear D gene. The V end lost 6 bases, the J end lost 2 bases, and 13 bases lay between the germline ends. Germline lookup yields CDR1 MNHEY and CDR2 SVGAGI. The CDR3 extends over 14 amino acids. CDR3: CASRLNVLNTEAFF. The DNA of the CDR3 is TGTGCCAGCAGACTCAACGTCCTCAACACTGAAGCTTTCTTT.

This chain connects TRBV30 to TRBJ1-2, with unresolved D. This CDR3 has 12 residues. Per germline, CDR1 GTSNPN and CDR2 SVGIG (reference sequence). V was shortened by 4 bases and J by 2 bases, with 8 bases between the two germline ends. The CDR3 sequence is CAWMVENYGYTF. The CDR3 bases are TGTGCCTGGATGGTTGAGAACTATGGCTACACCTTC.

This chain joins TRBV3-1 (or the pseudogene TRBV3-2) and TRBJ2-7; D not certain. This CDR3 has 12 amino acids. Germline values: CDR1 LGHDT, CDR2 YNNKEL (reference sequence). V was clipped by 6 bases and J by 0 bases, with 6 bases between them. The CDR3 reads CASSPSSYEQYF. The CDR3 nucleotides read TGTGCCAGCAGTCCCAGCTCCTACGAGCAGTACTTC.

The V and J genes are TRBV18 and TRBJ2-5; D might be TRBD2 (6 bases). Germline assignment: CDR1 KGHSH and CDR2 LQKENI. This CDR3 is built from 14 residues. V was pared by 0 bases and J by 4 bases, with 9 bases between. This chain's CDR3 is CASSPPGGVETQYF. In nucleotides, the CDR3 is TGTGCCAGCTCACCACCGGGCGGGGTAGAGACCCAGTACTTC.